The sequence of this TCR beta chain was determined in a study of blood T cells in healthy people across ages. Together with a sample-barcoded 5' primer, a J-beta primer mix was included in a second PCR lasting about 7 to 12 cycles. Every single cDNA molecule received a tag from a template-switch adaptor with 12 random nucleotides. MiXCR, applied by TCRdb to the 5' RACE reads, yields one record per CDR3 protein. The sample lists hundreds of thousands of distinct CDR3 sequences, roughly 50% seen once, with approximately 24% in the top ten. The source is a middle-aged man in good health. Sequencing used blood.

The CDR3 DNA sequence: TGTGCCAGCAGCCCATCCCCGGGGACCAGGCGCTACACCTTC. Amino acid sequence: CASSPSPGTRRYTF. The chain carries TRBV7-2 and TRBJ1-2; D perhaps matches TRBD1 (5 bases). V lost 5 bases to trimming and J lost 9 bases, with 19 bases between them. This CDR3 is built from 14 residues. Germline lookup yields CDR1 SGHTA and CDR2 FQGNSA.